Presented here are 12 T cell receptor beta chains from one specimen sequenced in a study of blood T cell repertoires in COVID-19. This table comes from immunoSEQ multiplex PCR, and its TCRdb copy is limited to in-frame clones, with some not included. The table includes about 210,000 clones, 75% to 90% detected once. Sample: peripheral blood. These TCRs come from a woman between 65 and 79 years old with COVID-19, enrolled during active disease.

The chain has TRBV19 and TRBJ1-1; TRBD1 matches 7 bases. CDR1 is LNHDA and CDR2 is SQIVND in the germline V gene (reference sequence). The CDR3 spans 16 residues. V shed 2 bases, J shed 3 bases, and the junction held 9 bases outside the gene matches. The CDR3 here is CASSIRTGRRDTEAFF. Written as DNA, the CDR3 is TGTGCCAGTAGTATAAGGACAGGCCGGAGGGACACTGAAGCTTTCTTT.

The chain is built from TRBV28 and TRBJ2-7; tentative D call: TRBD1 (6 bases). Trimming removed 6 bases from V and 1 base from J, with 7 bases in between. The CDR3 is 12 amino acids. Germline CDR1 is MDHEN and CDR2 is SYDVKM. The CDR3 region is CASRQGSYEQYF. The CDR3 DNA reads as TGTGCCAGCAGGCAGGGGTCCTACGAGCAGTACTTC. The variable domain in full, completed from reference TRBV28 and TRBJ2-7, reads DVKVTQSSRYLVKRTGEKVFLECVQDMDHENMFWYRQDPGLGLRLIYFSYDVKMKEKGDIPEGYSVSREKKERFSLILESASTNQTSMYLCASRQGSYEQYFGPGTRLTVT.

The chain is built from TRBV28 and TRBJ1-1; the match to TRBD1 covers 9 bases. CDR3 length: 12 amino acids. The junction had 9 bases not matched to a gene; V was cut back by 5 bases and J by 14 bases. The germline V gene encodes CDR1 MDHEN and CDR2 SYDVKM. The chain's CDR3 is CASSLTGTGRFF. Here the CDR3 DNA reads TGTGCCAGCAGTCTAACCGGGACAGGGAGGTTCTTT. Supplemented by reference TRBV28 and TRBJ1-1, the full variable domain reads DVKVTQSSRYLVKRTGEKVFLECVQDMDHENMFWYRQDPGLGLRLIYFSYDVKMKEKGDIPEGYSVSREKKERFSLILESASTNQTSMYLCASSLTGTGRFFGQGTRLTVV.

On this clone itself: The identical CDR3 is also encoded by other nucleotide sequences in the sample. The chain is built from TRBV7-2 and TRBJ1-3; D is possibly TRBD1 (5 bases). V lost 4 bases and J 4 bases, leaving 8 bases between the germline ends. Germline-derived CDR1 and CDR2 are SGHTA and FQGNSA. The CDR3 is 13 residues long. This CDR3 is CASSSGGGNTIYF. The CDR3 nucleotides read TGTGCCAGCAGCTCGGGGGGAGGAAACACCATATATTTT.

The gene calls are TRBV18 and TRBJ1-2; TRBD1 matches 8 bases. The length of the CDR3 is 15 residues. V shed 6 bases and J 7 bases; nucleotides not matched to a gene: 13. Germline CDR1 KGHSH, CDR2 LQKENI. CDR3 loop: CASSISLTGGLGYTF. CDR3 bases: TGTGCCAGCTCGATCAGCCTAACAGGGGGTCTTGGCTACACCTTC.

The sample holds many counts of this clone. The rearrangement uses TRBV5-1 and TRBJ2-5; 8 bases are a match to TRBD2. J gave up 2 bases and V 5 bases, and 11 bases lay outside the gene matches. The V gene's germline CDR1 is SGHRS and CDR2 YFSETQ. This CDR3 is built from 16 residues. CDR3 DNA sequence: TGCGCCAGCAGACCTACCGCGGTAGCGGGACAAGAGACCCAGTACTTC. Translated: CASRPTAVAGQETQYF.

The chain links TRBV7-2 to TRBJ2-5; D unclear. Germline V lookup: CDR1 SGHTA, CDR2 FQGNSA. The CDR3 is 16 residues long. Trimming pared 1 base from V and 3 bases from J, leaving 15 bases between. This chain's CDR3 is CASSLVGTNIEETQYF. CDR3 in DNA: TGTGCCAGCAGCTTAGTGGGCACAAACATTGAAGAGACCCAGTACTTC.

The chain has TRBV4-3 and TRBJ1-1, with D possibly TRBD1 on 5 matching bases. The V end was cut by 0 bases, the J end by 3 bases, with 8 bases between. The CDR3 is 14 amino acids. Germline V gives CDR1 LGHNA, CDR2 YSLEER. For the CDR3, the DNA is TGCGCCAGCAGCCAAGAAGACAGTTACACTGAAGCTTTCTTT. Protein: CASSQEDSYTEAFF.

For the CDR3, the DNA is TGCGCCAGCATATCCACAGGGGAGGATCAGCCCCAGCATTTT. It specifies CASISTGEDQPQHF. V and J are TRBV10-1 and TRBJ1-5, with 7 bases matching TRBD1. The CDR3 loop spans 14 amino acids. Losses at the gene ends were 7 bases for V and 5 bases for J; bases not matched to a gene: 8. The germline V gene has CDR1 WNHNN and CDR2 SYGVQD (reference sequence).

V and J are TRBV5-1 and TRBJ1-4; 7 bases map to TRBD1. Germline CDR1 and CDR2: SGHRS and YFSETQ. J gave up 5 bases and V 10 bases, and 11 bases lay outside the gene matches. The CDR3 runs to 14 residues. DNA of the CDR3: TGCGCCCCCTTCGAGGGGGCCTTCAATGAAAAACTGTTTTTT. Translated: CAPFEGAFNEKLFF.

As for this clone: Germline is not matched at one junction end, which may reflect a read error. CDR3 DNA: TGTGTCAGCAGCCATGGCAGGGGGCAGGCAGTACTGTTTTTT. This encodes CVSSHGRGQAVLFF. This chain links TRBV3-1 (or the pseudogene TRBV3-2) with TRBJ1-4, with 8 positions matching TRBD1. CDR1 and CDR2 (germline): LGHDT, YNNKEL (reference sequence). The CDR3 runs 14 residues.

In nucleotides, the CDR3 is TGTGCCAGCAGCGCCGACAGGGCGGGCACCGGGGAGCTGTTTTTT. This gives the protein CASSADRAGTGELFF. The chain recombines TRBV7-2 with TRBJ2-2; 7 nucleotides align to TRBD1. CDR1 is SGHTA, CDR2 FQGNSA, per germline. This CDR3 contains 15 residues. Trimming removed 5 bases from V and 4 bases from J; junction bases left unmatched: 7.